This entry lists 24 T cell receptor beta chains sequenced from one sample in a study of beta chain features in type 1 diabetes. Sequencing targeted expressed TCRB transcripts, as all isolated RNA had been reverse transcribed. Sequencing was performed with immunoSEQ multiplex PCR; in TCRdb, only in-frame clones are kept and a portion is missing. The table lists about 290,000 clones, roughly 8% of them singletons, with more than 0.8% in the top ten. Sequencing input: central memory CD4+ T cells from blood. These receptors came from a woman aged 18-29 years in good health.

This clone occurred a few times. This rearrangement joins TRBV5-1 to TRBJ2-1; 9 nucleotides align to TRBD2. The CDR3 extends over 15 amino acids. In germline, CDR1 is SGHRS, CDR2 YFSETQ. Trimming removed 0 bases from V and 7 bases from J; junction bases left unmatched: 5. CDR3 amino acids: CASSLDLAGINEQFF. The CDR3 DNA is TGCGCCAGCAGCTTGGATCTAGCGGGAATAAATGAGCAGTTCTTC.

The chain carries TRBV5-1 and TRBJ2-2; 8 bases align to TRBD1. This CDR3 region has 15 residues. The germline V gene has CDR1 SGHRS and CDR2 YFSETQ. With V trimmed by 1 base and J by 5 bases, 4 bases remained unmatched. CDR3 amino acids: CASSLPQGATGELFF. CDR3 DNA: TGCGCCAGCAGCTTGCCGCAGGGGGCAACCGGGGAGCTGTTTTTT.

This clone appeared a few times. CDR3 amino acids: CSGTGGDEKLFF. The CDR3 bases are TGCAGCGGTACAGGGGGGGACGAAAAACTGTTTTTT. The gene calls are TRBV29-1 and TRBJ1-4; 8 bases align to TRBD1. Losses at the gene ends were 7 bases for V and 8 bases for J; bases not matched to a gene: 6. The CDR3 spans 12 residues. The germline V gene has CDR1 SQVTM and CDR2 ANQGSEA.

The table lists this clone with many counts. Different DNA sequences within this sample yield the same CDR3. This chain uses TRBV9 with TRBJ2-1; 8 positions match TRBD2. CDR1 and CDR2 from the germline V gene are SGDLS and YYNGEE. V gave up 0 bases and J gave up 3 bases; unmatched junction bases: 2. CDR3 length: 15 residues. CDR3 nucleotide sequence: TGTGCCAGCAGCGTAGATAGCGGGATCTACAATGAGCAGTTCTTC. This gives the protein CASSVDSGIYNEQFF.

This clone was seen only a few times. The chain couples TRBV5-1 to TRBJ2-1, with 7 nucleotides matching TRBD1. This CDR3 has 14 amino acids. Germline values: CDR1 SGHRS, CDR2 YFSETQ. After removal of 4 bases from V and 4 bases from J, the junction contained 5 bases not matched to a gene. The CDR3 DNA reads TGCGCCAGCAGCCCACAGGGGCGGTACAATGAGCAGTTCTTC. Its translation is CASSPQGRYNEQFF.

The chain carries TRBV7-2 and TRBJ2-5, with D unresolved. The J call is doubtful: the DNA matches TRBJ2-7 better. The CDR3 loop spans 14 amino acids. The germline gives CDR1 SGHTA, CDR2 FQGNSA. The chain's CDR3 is CASSFSSDSYEQYF. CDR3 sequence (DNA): TGTGCCAGCAGCTTCTCCAGCGACTCCTACGAGCAGTACTTC.

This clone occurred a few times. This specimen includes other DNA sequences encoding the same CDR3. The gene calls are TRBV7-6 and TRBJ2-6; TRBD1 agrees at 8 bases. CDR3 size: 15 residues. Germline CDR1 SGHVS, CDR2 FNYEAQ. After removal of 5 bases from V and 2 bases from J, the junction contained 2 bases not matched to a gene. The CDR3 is CASSPRGPGANVLTF. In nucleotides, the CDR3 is TGTGCCAGCAGCCCCAGGGGGCCTGGGGCCAACGTCCTGACTTTC.

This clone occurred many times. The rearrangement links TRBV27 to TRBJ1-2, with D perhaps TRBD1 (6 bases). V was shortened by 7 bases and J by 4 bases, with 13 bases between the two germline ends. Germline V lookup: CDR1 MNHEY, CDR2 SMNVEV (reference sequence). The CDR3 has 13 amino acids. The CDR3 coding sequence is TGTGCCAGCATGAGGCAGGGGAGCTATGGCTACACCTTC. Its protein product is CASMRQGSYGYTF.

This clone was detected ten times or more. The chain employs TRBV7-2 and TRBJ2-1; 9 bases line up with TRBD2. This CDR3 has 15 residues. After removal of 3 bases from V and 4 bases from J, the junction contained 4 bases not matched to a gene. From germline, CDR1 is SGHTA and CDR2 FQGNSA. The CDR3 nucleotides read TGTGCCAGCAGCTTCACTAGCGGGTATTACAATGAGCAGTTCTTC. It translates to CASSFTSGYYNEQFF.

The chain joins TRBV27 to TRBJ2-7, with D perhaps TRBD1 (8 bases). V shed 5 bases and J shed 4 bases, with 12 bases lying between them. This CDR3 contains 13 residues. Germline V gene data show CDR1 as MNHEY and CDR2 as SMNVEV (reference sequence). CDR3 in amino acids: CASSAQGGYEQYF. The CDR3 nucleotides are TGTGCCAGCAGTGCACAGGGGGGGTACGAGCAGTACTTC.

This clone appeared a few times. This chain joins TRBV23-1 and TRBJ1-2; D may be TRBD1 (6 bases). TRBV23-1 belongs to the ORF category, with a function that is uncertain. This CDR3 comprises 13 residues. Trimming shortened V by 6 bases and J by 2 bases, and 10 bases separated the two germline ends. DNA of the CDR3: TGCGCCAGCAGAAAACAGGGAAACTATGGCTACACCTTC. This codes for CASRKQGNYGYTF.

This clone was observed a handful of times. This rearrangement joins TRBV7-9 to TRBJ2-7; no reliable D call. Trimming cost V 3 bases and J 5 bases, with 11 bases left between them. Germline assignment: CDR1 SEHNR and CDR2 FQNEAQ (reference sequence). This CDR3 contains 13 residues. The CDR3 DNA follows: TGTGCCAGCAGCTTTGGTTTCTCGGACGAGCAGTACGTC. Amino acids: CASSFGFSDEQYV.

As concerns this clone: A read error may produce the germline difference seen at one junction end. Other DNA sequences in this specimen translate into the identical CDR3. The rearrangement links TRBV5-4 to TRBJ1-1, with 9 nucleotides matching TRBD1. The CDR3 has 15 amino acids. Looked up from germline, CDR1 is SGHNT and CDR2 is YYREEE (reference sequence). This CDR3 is CASSTGQGSNTEAFF. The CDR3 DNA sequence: TGCGCCAGCAGCACGGGACAGGGATCGAACACTGAAGCTTTCTTT.

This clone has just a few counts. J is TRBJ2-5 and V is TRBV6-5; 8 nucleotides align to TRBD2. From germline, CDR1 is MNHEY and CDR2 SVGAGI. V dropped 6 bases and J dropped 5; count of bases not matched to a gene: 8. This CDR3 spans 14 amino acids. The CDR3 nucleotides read TGTGCCAGCAGCCGGGGACTAGAGGGGGAGACCCAGTACTTC. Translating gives CASSRGLEGETQYF.

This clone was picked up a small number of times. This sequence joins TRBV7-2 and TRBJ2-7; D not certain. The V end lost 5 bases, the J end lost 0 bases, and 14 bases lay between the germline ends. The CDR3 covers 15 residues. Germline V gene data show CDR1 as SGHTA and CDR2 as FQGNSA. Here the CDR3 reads CASSLLGKTSYEQYF. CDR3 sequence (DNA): TGTGCCAGCAGCCTCCTCGGTAAAACCTCCTACGAGCAGTACTTC.

CDR3 DNA: TGTGCCAGCAGTCATCCAGGGATGAATTCACCCCTCCACTTT. Protein: CASSHPGMNSPLHF. This sequence joins TRBV27 and TRBJ1-6, with D possibly being TRBD1 (5 bases). Germline V lookup: CDR1 MNHEY, CDR2 SMNVEV (reference sequence). With 5 bases removed from V and 7 bases from J, the gap between germline ends came to 12 bases. This CDR3 contains 14 residues.

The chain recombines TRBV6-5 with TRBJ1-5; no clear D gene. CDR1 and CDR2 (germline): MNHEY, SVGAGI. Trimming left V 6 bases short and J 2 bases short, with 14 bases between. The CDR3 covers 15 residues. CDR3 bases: TGTGCCAGCAGCTTCGACGGGAGGGGCAATCAGCCCCAGCATTTT. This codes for CASSFDGRGNQPQHF.

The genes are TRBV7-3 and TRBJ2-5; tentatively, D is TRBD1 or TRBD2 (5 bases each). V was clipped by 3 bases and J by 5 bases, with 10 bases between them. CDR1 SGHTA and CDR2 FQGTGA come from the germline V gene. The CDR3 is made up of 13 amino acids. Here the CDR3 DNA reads TGTGCCAGCAGCTTCCAGGGCGGGGAGACCCAGTACTTC. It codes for CASSFQGGETQYF.

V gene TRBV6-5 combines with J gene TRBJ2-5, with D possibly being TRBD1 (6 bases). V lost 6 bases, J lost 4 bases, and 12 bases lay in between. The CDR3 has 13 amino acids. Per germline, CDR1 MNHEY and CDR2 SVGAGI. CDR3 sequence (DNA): TGTGCCAGCAGCCTTGTCAGGGGAGAGACCCAGTACTTC. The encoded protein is CASSLVRGETQYF.

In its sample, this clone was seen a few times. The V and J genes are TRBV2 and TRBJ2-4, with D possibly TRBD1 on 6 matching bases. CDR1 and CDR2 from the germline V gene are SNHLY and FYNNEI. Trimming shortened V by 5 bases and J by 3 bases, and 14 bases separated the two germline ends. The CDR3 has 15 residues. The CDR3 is CASSLQGLDKNIQYF. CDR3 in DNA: TGTGCCAGCAGTCTACAGGGTTTGGACAAAAACATTCAGTACTTC.

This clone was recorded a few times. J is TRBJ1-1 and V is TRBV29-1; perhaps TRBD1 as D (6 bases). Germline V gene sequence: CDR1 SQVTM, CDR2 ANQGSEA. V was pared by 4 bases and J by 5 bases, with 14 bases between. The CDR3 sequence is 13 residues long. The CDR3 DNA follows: TGCAGCGTTGGTGAGGGGGGCGGGACTGAAGCTTTCTTT. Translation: CSVGEGGGTEAFF.

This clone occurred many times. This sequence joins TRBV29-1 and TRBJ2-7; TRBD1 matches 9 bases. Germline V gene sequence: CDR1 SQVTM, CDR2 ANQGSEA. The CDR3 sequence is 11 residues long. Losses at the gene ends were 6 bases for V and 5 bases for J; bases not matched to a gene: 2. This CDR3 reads CSVRTGDEQYF. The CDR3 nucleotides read TGCAGCGTCCGGACAGGGGACGAGCAGTACTTC.

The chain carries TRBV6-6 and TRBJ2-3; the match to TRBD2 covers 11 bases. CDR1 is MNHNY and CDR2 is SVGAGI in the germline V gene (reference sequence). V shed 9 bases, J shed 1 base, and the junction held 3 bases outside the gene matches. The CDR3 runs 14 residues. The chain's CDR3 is CASKLAGGTDTQYF. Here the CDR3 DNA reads TGTGCCAGTAAACTAGCGGGGGGCACAGATACGCAGTATTTT.

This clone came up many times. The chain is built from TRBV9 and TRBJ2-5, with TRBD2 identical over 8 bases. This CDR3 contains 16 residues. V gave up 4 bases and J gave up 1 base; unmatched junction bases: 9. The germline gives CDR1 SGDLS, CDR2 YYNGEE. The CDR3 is CASSLGGAGGQETQYF. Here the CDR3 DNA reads TGTGCCAGCAGCCTCGGAGGGGCGGGAGGCCAAGAGACCCAGTACTTC.